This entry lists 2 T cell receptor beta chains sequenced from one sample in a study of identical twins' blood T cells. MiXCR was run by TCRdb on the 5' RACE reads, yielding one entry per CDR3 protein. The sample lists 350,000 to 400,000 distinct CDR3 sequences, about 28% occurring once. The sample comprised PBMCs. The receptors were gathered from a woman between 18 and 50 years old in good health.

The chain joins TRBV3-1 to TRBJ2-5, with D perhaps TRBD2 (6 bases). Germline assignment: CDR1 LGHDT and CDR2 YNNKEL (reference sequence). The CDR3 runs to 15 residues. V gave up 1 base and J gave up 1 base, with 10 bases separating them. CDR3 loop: CASSQVSGSQETQYF. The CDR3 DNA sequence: TGTGCCAGCAGCCAAGTTAGCGGTTCCCAAGAGACCCAGTACTTC.

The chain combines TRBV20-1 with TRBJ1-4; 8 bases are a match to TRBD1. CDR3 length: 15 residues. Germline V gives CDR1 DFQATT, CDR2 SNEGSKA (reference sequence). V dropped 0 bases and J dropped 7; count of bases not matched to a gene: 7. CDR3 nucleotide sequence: TGCAGTGCTAGAGATCCAGGGGGCATACGTGAAAAACTGTTTTTT. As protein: CSARDPGGIREKLFF.